This T cell receptor (beta chain) appears in the sequencing data of a study of blood T cell repertoires in COVID-19. The CDR3 sequence is 17 residues long. The method was immunoSEQ multiplex PCR; TCRdb's version includes in-frame clones alone and lacks a portion of them. The sample carries 250,000 or so clones, approximately 89% recorded once. The chain uses TRBV21-1 and TRBJ2-7; the table gives TRBD2 as D, unverified against the DNA. TRBV21-1 is a listed pseudogene. Sequences were obtained from peripheral blood. The clonotype comes from a man aged 35 to 55 with active or convalescent COVID-19. CDR3 residues: CASSKGGFRREVYEQYF. The CDR3 DNA follows: TGTGCCAGCAGCAAAGGGGGATTCAGGCGGGAGGTGTACGAGCAGTACTTC.